This TCR beta chain was captured in a study of blood T cell repertoires in COVID-19. The assay was immunoSEQ multiplex PCR, and TCRdb's table has in-frame clones only and misses some. Among some 250,000 clones listed, roughly 88% were seen once. The germline V gene encodes CDR1 SNHLY and CDR2 FYNNEI. V shed 3 bases and J 2 bases; nucleotides not matched to a gene: 0. The CDR3 is 15 amino acids. This clone came up once. This chain connects TRBV2 to TRBJ2-7, with 14 bases matching TRBD2. The receptor's source is a woman aged 45 to 65 who had recovered from COVID-19. Sequencing was carried out using PBMCs or T cells enriched from blood (not recorded which). The CDR3 spells CASSETSGRAYEQYF. The CDR3 DNA follows: TGTGCCAGCAGTGAGACTAGCGGGAGGGCCTACGAGCAGTACTTC.